A selection of T cell receptor beta chains follows, all from one sample in a study of T cell responses to AZD1222 COVID-19 vaccine. Here immunoSEQ multiplex PCR was the method, and the copy in TCRdb shows in-frame clones only, minus some. The sample shows 100,000 to 150,000 clones, around 94% of them seen only once. The sample was peripheral blood, taken on day 0 of AZD1222 vaccination. The receptors were gathered from an adult in good health. Each CDR3 is given with its conserved first and last residue. The D gene is left open where the match is weak. Size is omitted from some rows. Given values are once, few, many or a class for expanded clones.

>.|TRBJ1-5|TRBV7-9|.
CASSLDREWGSNQPQHF
TGTGCCAGCAGCTTAGACCGGGAGTGGGGGAGCAATCAGCCCCAGCATTTT
>.|TRBJ2-7|TRBV6-2/TRBV6-3|TRBD1
CASSYLNWDRGYEQYF
TGTGCCAGCAGTTACTTAAACTGGGACAGGGGCTACGAGCAGTACTTC
>.|TRBJ1-2|TRBV6-5|.
CASSYGTSNYGYTF
TGTGCCAGCAGTTACGGGACAAGTAACTATGGCTACACCTTC
>.|TRBJ1-4|TRBV28|.
CASSLGGTPNEKLFF
TGTGCCAGCAGTTTAGGTGGGACACCCAATGAAAAACTGTTTTTT
>.|TRBJ1-2|TRBV28|.
CASLLDTISYGYTF
TGTGCCAGCCTCCTGGACACTATTTCCTATGGCTACACCTTC
>.|TRBJ2-2|TRBV5-1|.
CASSLGNTGELFF
TGCGCCAGCAGCTTGGGTAACACCGGGGAGCTGTTTTTT
>.|TRBJ2-7|TRBV28|.
CASTRQIPYEQYF
TGTGCCAGCACCCGACAGATTCCCTACGAGCAGTACTTC
>.|TRBJ1-1|TRBV25-1|.
CASSVAGGNTEAFF
TGTGCCAGCAGTGTGGCGGGGGGGAACACTGAAGCTTTCTTT
>.|TRBJ2-7|TRBV21-1|.
CASSLAGLAGVVEQYF
TGTGCCAGCAGCTTGGCGGGACTAGCGGGAGTGGTCGAGCAGTACTTC
>.|TRBJ1-6|TRBV19|TRBD1
CASSASDRDDSPLHF
TGTGCCAGTAGTGCGTCAGACAGGGACGATTCACCCCTCCACTTT
>.|TRBJ2-5|TRBV10-3|.
CAISESGEETQYF
TGTGCCATCAGTGAGTCTGGGGAAGAGACCCAGTACTTC
>.|TRBJ1-3|TRBV12-3/TRBV12-4|.
CASGGENTIYF
TGTGCCAGCGGGGGGGAAAACACCATATATTTT
>.|TRBJ1-5|TRBV6-2/TRBV6-3|.
CASSPLGTGQPQHF
TGTGCCAGCAGCCCACTGGGGACGGGCCAGCCCCAGCATTTT
>.|TRBJ2-1|TRBV6-2/TRBV6-3|.
CASSSGSGTLANEQFF
TGTGCCAGCAGCAGTGGCTCGGGGACTTTGGCAAATGAGCAGTTCTTC
>.|TRBJ2-7|TRBV12-3/TRBV12-4|.
CASSLRSEQYF
TGTGCCAGCAGTTTAAGGAGCGAGCAGTACTTC
>.|TRBJ2-7|TRBV2|.
CASSEVNGLEQYF
TGTGCCAGCAGTGAAGTAAACGGCCTGGAGCAGTACTTC
>.|TRBJ1-5|TRBV7-9|TRBD1
CASSFQGQGRNQPQHF
TGTGCCAGCAGCTTCCAAGGACAGGGCCGCAATCAGCCCCAGCATTTT
>.|TRBJ2-3|TRBV5-4|TRBD2
CASSHGGTRRDTQYF
TGTGCCAGCAGCCACGGGGGGACGCGGAGGGATACGCAGTATTTT
>once|TRBJ2-3|TRBV2|.
CASREGGGGTDTQYF
TGTGCCAGCAGGGAAGGAGGGGGAGGCACAGATACGCAGTATTTT
>.|TRBJ2-5|TRBV5-6|TRBD1
CASSLYGTGEETQYF
TGTGCCAGCAGCTTGTACGGGACAGGGGAGGAGACCCAGTACTTC
>.|TRBJ2-7|TRBV5-1|TRBD2
CASSLREGLDEQYF
TGCGCCAGCAGCTTGCGGGAGGGCCTCGACGAGCAGTACTTC
>.|TRBJ1-1|TRBV15|.
CATSRDRELRTEAFF
TGTGCCACCAGCAGAGATAGAGAACTCCGCACTGAAGCTTTCTTT
>.|TRBJ2-7|TRBV7-6|TRBD2
CASSLRPGLADLYEQYF
TGTGCCAGCAGCTTAAGACCGGGACTAGCGGATCTATACGAGCAGTACTTC
>.|TRBJ2-3|TRBV5-4|.
CASSLASDNTDTQYF
TGTGCCAGCAGCTTGGCCTCGGACAACACAGATACGCAGTATTTT
>.|TRBJ1-1|TRBV6-6|TRBD1
CASSLRTGANMNTEAFF
TGTGCCAGCAGTCTCCGGACAGGGGCCAACATGAACACTGAAGCTTTCTTT
>.|TRBJ2-5|TRBV7-7|TRBD1
CASSQRTGVGVLETQYF
TGTGCCAGCAGCCAAAGGACAGGGGTTGGTGTCCTAGAGACCCAGTACTTC
>once|TRBJ1-5|TRBV6-5|.
CASSRETNQPQHF
TGTGCCAGCAGCCGGGAGACAAATCAGCCCCAGCATTTT
>.|TRBJ2-2|TRBV5-6|.
CASSLAGNTGELFF
TGTGCCAGCAGCCTGGCGGGGAACACCGGGGAGCTGTTTTTT
>.|TRBJ1-1|TRBV27|.
CASSLGPHTEAFF
TGTGCCAGCAGCCTAGGACCTCACACTGAAGCTTTCTTT
>.|TRBJ1-4|TRBV4-2|TRBD1
CASSHGTGNEKLFF
TGTGCCAGCAGCCACGGGACAGGGAATGAAAAACTGTTTTTT
>.|TRBJ2-1|TRBV21-1|.
CASSHGAISDEQFF
TGTGCCAGCAGCCACGGGGCCATTAGTGATGAGCAGTTCTTC
>.|TRBJ1-4|TRBV2|TRBD1
CASTPSRAGGDEKLFF
TGTGCCAGCACCCCTAGTAGGGCAGGGGGCGACGAAAAACTGTTTTTT
>.|TRBJ1-5|TRBV24-1|TRBD1
CATSDLRDREDQPQHF
TGTGCCACCAGTGATTTGCGGGACAGGGAGGACCAGCCCCAGCATTTT
>.|TRBJ2-7|TRBV3-1/TRBV3-2|TRBD2
CASRPSGNRYEQYF
TGTGCCAGCAGACCTAGCGGTAACCGGTACGAGCAGTACTTC
>.|TRBJ2-5|TRBV7-9|.
CASSAGETQYF
TGTGCCAGCAGCGCCGGGGAGACCCAGTACTTC
>.|TRBJ1-1|TRBV5-8|TRBD1
CATRTGVNTEAFF
TGTGCCACCCGGACAGGAGTGAACACTGAAGCTTTCTTT
>.|TRBJ1-5|TRBV27|.
CASSWDSNQPQHF
TGTGCCAGCAGCTGGGATAGCAATCAGCCCCAGCATTTT
>.|TRBJ1-5|TRBV6-1|.
CASRGTGGNQPQHF
TGTGCCAGCAGGGGGACGGGGGGCAATCAGCCCCAGCATTTT
>.|TRBJ2-2|TRBV19|TRBD2
CASSIGGRVTGELFF
TGTGCCAGTAGTATAGGCGGGAGAGTCACCGGGGAGCTGTTTTTT
>.|TRBJ1-3|TRBV5-8|.
CASGGDVRRRSGNTIYF
TGTGCCAGCGGGGGGGACGTTCGGAGGCGCTCTGGAAACACCATATATTTT
>.|TRBJ1-1|TRBV2|.
CASSESGWEAFF
TGTGCCAGCAGTGAATCAGGTTGGGAGGCTTTCTTT
>.|TRBJ2-2|TRBV6-1|.
CASSEAVGDTGELFF
TGTGCCAGCAGTGAAGCCGTGGGAGACACCGGGGAGCTGTTTTTT
>.|TRBJ2-2|TRBV4-1|.
CASSQVVLAELFF
TGCGCCAGCAGCCAAGTAGTACTAGCGGAGCTGTTTTTT
>.|TRBJ2-7|TRBV25-1|TRBD1
CASSESVTGQNPYEQYF
TGTGCCAGCAGTGAATCCGTAACGGGACAGAACCCCTACGAGCAGTACTTC
>.|TRBJ1-3|TRBV12-5|.
CASGLPGFAGNTIYF
TGTGCTAGTGGTTTGCCGGGGTTTGCCGGAAACACCATATATTTT
>.|TRBJ1-1|TRBV11-2|.
CASSPGPGNTEAFF
TGTGCCAGCAGCCCGGGCCCTGGGAACACTGAAGCTTTCTTT
>.|TRBJ2-5|TRBV6-5|.
CASSYGSGETQYF
TGTGCCAGCAGTTACGGGTCTGGGGAGACCCAGTACTTC
>.|TRBJ2-2|TRBV7-6|TRBD1
CASSFWTGGNTGELFF
TGTGCCAGCAGCTTTTGGACAGGGGGCAACACCGGGGAGCTGTTTTTT
>.|TRBJ1-1|TRBV14|.
CASSLGTEAFF
TGTGCCAGCAGTTTAGGAACTGAAGCTTTCTTT